A single sample gave rise to the 19 T cell receptor beta chains below, sequenced in a study of CD8+ T cells in alopecia areata. In each case, RNA was isolated and then reverse transcribed into cDNA as the sequencing template. TCRdb keeps only in-frame clones here, not all; method: immunoSEQ multiplex PCR. The table lists 140,000 or so clones, 51% of them singletons. Source: CD4+ T cells sorted from blood, taken at week 0. Source of these receptors: a human donor with alopecia areata.

The rearrangement links TRBV5-1 to TRBJ2-3, with D possibly matching TRBD2 (6 bases). From germline, CDR1 is SGHRS and CDR2 YFSETQ. Trimming cost V 5 bases and J 1 base, with 11 bases left between them. This CDR3 is 14 amino acids long. The CDR3 nucleotides read TGCGCCAGCAGAGGGCGGGATGGCACAGATACGCAGTATTTT. Its protein is CASRGRDGTDTQYF.

The gene calls are TRBV7-2 and TRBJ2-7, with a tentative D call TRBD1 (6 bases). CDR1 SGHTA and CDR2 FQGNSA come from the germline V gene. V was cut by 2 bases and J by 7 bases, with 15 bases left in between. The CDR3 totals 14 residues. CDR3 bases: TGTGCCAGCAGCTTATCGATAGGTAGGGGGGAGCAGTACTTC. It specifies CASSLSIGRGEQYF.

V gene TRBV7-2 combines with J gene TRBJ2-1; 13 bases agree with TRBD2. This CDR3 is 16 amino acids long. V dropped 5 bases and J dropped 9; count of bases not matched to a gene: 10. Per germline, CDR1 SGHTA and CDR2 FQGNSA. CDR3 region: CASSPNMGLAGSEQFF. The DNA for the CDR3 is TGTGCCAGCAGCCCAAACATGGGACTAGCGGGAAGTGAGCAGTTCTTC.

The V gene is TRBV30, the J gene TRBJ1-2; D is unresolved. Germline V gene lookup returns CDR1 GTSNPN and CDR2 SVGIG (reference sequence). Trimming pared 7 bases from V and 1 base from J, leaving 13 bases between. The CDR3 consists of 13 residues. The CDR3 protein is CALSKGNNYGYTF. Here the CDR3 DNA reads TGTGCCTTAAGCAAGGGAAATAACTATGGCTACACCTTC.

Written as DNA, the CDR3 is TGCGCCAGCAGCTTGAGGGGGGGAGGTCAGCCCCAGCATTTT. Translation: CASSLRGGGQPQHF. This rearrangement joins TRBV5-1 to TRBJ1-5, with D perhaps TRBD1 (6 bases). V was clipped by 1 base and J by 6 bases, with 11 bases between them. The CDR3 is made up of 14 amino acids. CDR1 is SGHRS, CDR2 YFSETQ, per germline.

In this sample, this clone turned up a few times. The V call is TRBV7-9, the J call TRBJ2-7; D gene uncertain. The CDR3 is 11 residues long. In germline, CDR1 is SEHNR, CDR2 FQNEAQ (reference sequence). Trimming stripped 4 bases from V and 3 bases from J, with 4 bases between. The CDR3, as DNA: TGTGCCAGCAGCTCCTACTACGAGCAGTACTTC. Its protein is CASSSYYEQYF.

A single count supports this clone. The chain uses TRBV5-1 and TRBJ2-7; no clear D. V was pared by 5 bases and J by 2 bases, with 14 bases between. There are 14 residues in the CDR3. Looked up from germline, CDR1 is SGHRS and CDR2 is YFSETQ. CDR3 region: CASSLNGEAYEQYF. CDR3 DNA sequence: TGCGCCAGCAGTTTGAACGGAGAAGCCTACGAGCAGTACTTC.

This rearrangement joins TRBV29-1 to TRBJ2-1; 7 positions match TRBD2. J was trimmed by 7 bases and V by 7 bases; bases with no gene match: 16. This CDR3 region has 15 residues. Germline V gives CDR1 SQVTM, CDR2 ANQGSEA. CDR3 sequence reads: CSARLWLAEMNEQFF. The CDR3, as DNA: TGCAGCGCTCGGTTGTGGCTAGCGGAGATGAATGAGCAGTTCTTC.

The chain couples TRBV18 to TRBJ1-1; TRBD1 agrees at 7 bases. CDR3 size: 13 residues. The ends lost 6 bases at V and 4 bases at J; junction bases unmatched: 5. Per the germline V gene, CDR1 is KGHSH and CDR2 is LQKENI. This CDR3 reads CASSESGGTEAFF. CDR3 in DNA: TGTGCCAGCTCGGAGTCAGGGGGCACTGAAGCTTTCTTT. Full variable domain (outside the CDR3, taken from reference TRBV18 and TRBJ1-1): NAGVMQNPRHLVRRRGQEARLRCSPMKGHSHVYWYRQLPEEGLKFMVYLQKENIIDESGMPKERFSAEFPKEGPSILRIQQVVRGDSAAYFCASSESGGTEAFFGQGTRLTVV.

The J gene is TRBJ2-5, the V gene TRBV30, with 11 bases matching TRBD1. The CDR3 totals 14 residues. Per germline, CDR1 GTSNPN and CDR2 SVGIG (reference sequence). The ends lost 3 bases at V and 5 bases at J; junction bases unmatched: 5. CDR3 residues: CAWRDRGRGETQYF. CDR3 sequence (DNA): TGTGCCTGGAGGGACAGGGGGCGCGGGGAGACCCAGTACTTC.

This clone turned up a few times. The identical CDR3 is also encoded by other nucleotide sequences in the sample. The chain has TRBV7-8 and TRBJ2-1, with D unresolved. V dropped 0 bases and J dropped 2 bases, with 2 bases sitting between them. Germline CDR1 and CDR2: SGHVS and FQNEAQ. The CDR3 length is 13 residues. This chain's CDR3 is CASSLAPYNEQFF. DNA for the CDR3: TGTGCCAGCAGCTTAGCGCCCTACAATGAGCAGTTCTTC.

This clone was seen only a few times. The V and J genes are TRBV7-3 and TRBJ2-7; 8 nucleotides align to TRBD2. The V and J ends lost 4 bases and 10 bases, in that order; junction bases with no gene match: 9. CDR3 length equals 13 residues. Germline V gene lookup returns CDR1 SGHTA and CDR2 FQGTGA. The CDR3 sequence is CASSSAPGLAQYF. The CDR3 DNA follows: TGTGCCAGCAGCTCAGCCCCAGGACTAGCACAGTACTTC.

The gene calls are TRBV30 and TRBJ1-3; D not certain. This CDR3 is built from 16 residues. With 2 bases removed from V and 0 bases from J, the gap between germline ends came to 14 bases. Germline V gene lookup returns CDR1 GTSNPN and CDR2 SVGIG (reference sequence). This chain's CDR3 is CAWSPPGISSGNTIYF. In nucleotides, the CDR3 is TGTGCCTGGAGTCCCCCGGGAATTAGCTCTGGAAACACCATATATTTT.

The gene calls are TRBV29-1 and TRBJ2-3; the match to TRBD2 covers 7 bases. The CDR3 loop spans 14 amino acids. Trimming removed 5 bases from V and 2 bases from J; junction bases left unmatched: 7. Germline values: CDR1 SQVTM, CDR2 ANQGSEA. CDR3 residues: CSVLPGLHTDTQYF. The CDR3 nucleotides are TGCAGCGTTCTCCCGGGACTACACACAGATACGCAGTATTTT.

V gene TRBV23-1 combines with J gene TRBJ2-3; no clear D gene. TRBV23-1 is treated as an ORF (open reading frame) with a function not yet certain. The ends were cut back, 7 bases at V and 2 bases at J, with 13 bases in the middle. CDR3 length: 14 residues. CDR3 bases: TGCGCCAGCAACTCGGGTCACTCCACAGATACGCAGTATTTT. It specifies CASNSGHSTDTQYF.

V and J are TRBV5-1 and TRBJ1-2, with TRBD1 matching 11 bases. This CDR3 region has 14 residues. CDR1 and CDR2 from the germline V gene are SGHRS and YFSETQ. The trim removed 3 bases at V and 7 bases at J, leaving 5 bases unmatched. The CDR3 region is CASSSWTGGAGYTF. CDR3 nucleotides: TGCGCCAGCAGCTCGTGGACAGGGGGCGCTGGCTACACCTTC.

This sequence joins TRBV29-1 and TRBJ2-7; TRBD2 is a possible D gene (6 bases). Germline V CDR1 and CDR2: SQVTM, ANQGSEA. Trimming stripped 7 bases from V and 6 bases from J, with 16 bases between. The CDR3 loop spans 12 amino acids. The CDR3 here is CSATHGTFEQYF. The CDR3 DNA reads TGCAGCGCAACCCACGGGACTTTCGAGCAGTACTTC.

J is TRBJ2-2 and V is TRBV19; D remains ambiguous. The CDR3 sequence is 16 residues long. V lost 7 bases, J lost 0 bases, and 15 bases lay in between. Germline V CDR1 and CDR2: LNHDA, SQIVND (reference sequence). The CDR3 is CASTQVAQPNTGELFF. For the CDR3, the DNA is TGTGCCAGTACCCAAGTGGCACAGCCGAACACCGGGGAGCTGTTTTTT.

The CDR3 sequence: CAISGYREETQYF. In nucleotides, the CDR3 is TGTGCCATCAGTGGATACAGGGAAGAGACCCAGTACTTC. This chain joins TRBV10-3 and TRBJ2-5, with a weak D call TRBD1 (6 bases). Trimming removed 4 bases at V and 3 bases at J, with 9 bases between. Per germline, CDR1 ENHRY and CDR2 SYGVKD. The length of the CDR3 is 13 residues.